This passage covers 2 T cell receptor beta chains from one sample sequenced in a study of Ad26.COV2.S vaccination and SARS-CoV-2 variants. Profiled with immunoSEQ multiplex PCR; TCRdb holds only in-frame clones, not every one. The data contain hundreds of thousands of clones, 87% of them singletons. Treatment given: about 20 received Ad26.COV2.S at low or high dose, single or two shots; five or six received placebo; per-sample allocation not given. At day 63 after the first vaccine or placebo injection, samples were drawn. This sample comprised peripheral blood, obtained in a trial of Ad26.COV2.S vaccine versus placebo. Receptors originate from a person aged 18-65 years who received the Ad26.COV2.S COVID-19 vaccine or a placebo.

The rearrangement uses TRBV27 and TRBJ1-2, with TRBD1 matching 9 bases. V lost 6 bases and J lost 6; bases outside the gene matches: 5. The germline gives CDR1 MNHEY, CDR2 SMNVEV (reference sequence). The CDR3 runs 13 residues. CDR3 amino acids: CASSLTGGDGYTF. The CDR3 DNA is TGTGCCAGCAGCTTGACAGGGGGAGATGGCTACACCTTC.

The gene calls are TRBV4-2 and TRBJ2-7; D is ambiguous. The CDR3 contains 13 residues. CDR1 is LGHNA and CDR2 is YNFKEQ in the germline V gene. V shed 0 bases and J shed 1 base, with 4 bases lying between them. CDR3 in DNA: TGTGCCAGCAGCCAAGAGGATTCCTACGAGCAGTACTTC. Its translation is CASSQEDSYEQYF.